The 31 T cell receptor beta chains presented below share a single source sample, sequenced in a study of CD8+CD57+ T cells in acquired aplastic anemia. The use of genomic DNA as template underpinned the TCR beta VDJ and CDR3 profiling. From the reads, TCRdb called clonotypes with MiXCR, one entry per CDR3 protein. The table lists a few hundred thousand distinct CDR3 sequences, over 60% of them singletons. Sample: sorted CD4+, CD8+, or CD8+CD57+ T cells (not recorded which) from PBMCs. Source of these receptors: a human donor in good health.

Of note for this clonotype: The junction shows a germline mismatch at one end, possibly a read error. V gene TRBV20-1 combines with J gene TRBJ2-7; D may correspond to TRBD1 or TRBD2 (5 bases each). CDR3 length equals 14 residues. Germline V gene data show CDR1 as DFQATT and CDR2 as SNEGSKA (reference sequence). CDR3 nucleotide sequence: TGCAGTGCTCGCACGGGACCCGGCTCCTACAAGCAGTACTTC. Its translation: CSARTGPGSYKQYF.

This chain connects TRBV7-2 to TRBJ1-6, with D tentatively TRBD1 (5 bases). Trimming stripped 1 base from V and 9 bases from J, with 19 bases between. Germline loops: CDR1 SGHTA, CDR2 FQGNSA. The CDR3 sequence is 17 residues long. CDR3 residues: CASSLVGRSGGSSPLHF. The DNA of the CDR3 is TGTGCCAGCAGCTTAGTTGGTAGGAGCGGGGGAAGTTCACCCCTCCACTTT.

The chain joins TRBV7-9 to TRBJ2-7, with 7 bases aligning to TRBD1. Per germline, CDR1 SEHNR and CDR2 FQNEAQ (reference sequence). The trim removed 5 bases at V and 3 bases at J, leaving 13 bases unmatched. This CDR3 comprises 16 residues. The CDR3 nucleotides read TGTGCCAGCAGCCTACCAAAGGGACAGATCGTCTACGAGCAGTACTTC. As protein: CASSLPKGQIVYEQYF.

This clonotype appeared a single time. The chain recombines TRBV10-1 with TRBJ2-7, with 9 bases aligning to TRBD2. Germline values: CDR1 WNHNN, CDR2 SYGVQD (reference sequence). CDR3 length: 16 amino acids. Trimming removed 9 bases from V and 2 bases from J; junction bases left unmatched: 14. DNA for the CDR3: TGCGCCAGTGTGAATTCGGGACTAGCCGGGACCTACGAGCAGTACTTC. The encoded protein is CASVNSGLAGTYEQYF.

The chain is built from TRBV2 and TRBJ2-7; D could derive from TRBD1 or TRBD2 (6 bases each). The germline gives CDR1 SNHLY, CDR2 FYNNEI. The CDR3 totals 15 residues. V was trimmed by 4 bases and J by 2 bases, leaving 15 bases between them. Written as DNA, the CDR3 is TGTGCCAGCAGTGGGGTGCGGGACACAGCCTACGAGCAGTACTTC. Translation: CASSGVRDTAYEQYF.

A few counts support this clonotype. The CDR3 DNA reads TGTGCCAGCAGGCTGGGCCCGGGACAGGACACTGAAGCTTTCTTT. Translated, it gives CASRLGPGQDTEAFF. The rearrangement joins TRBV7-3 to TRBJ1-1, with 8 bases fitting TRBD1. Trimming removed 6 bases from V and 3 bases from J; junction bases left unmatched: 9. CDR1 SGHTA and CDR2 FQGTGA come from the germline V gene. The CDR3 loop spans 15 amino acids.

This clonotype was detected only a few times. The chain couples TRBV20-1 to TRBJ2-7; 15 bases agree with TRBD2. With 6 bases clipped from V and 6 bases from J, the junction kept 24 bases outside the gene matches. The CDR3 runs 20 residues. Germline assignment: CDR1 DFQATT and CDR2 SNEGSKA (reference sequence). CDR3 DNA: TGCAGTGCACGAAGCCGGACTAGCGGGGGGGGGGGACAGGGTAATCCCGAGCAGTACTTC. As protein: CSARSRTSGGGGQGNPEQYF.

This chain joins TRBV2 and TRBJ2-1; possibly TRBD1 or TRBD2 for D (6 bases each). CDR1 SNHLY and CDR2 FYNNEI come from the germline V gene. V lost 8 bases, J lost 5 bases, and 16 bases lay in between. The CDR3 runs to 14 residues. The CDR3 sequence is CASCRGLVNNEQFF. The CDR3 bases are TGTGCCAGCTGTCGGGGGCTAGTCAACAATGAGCAGTTCTTC.

This clonotype was counted at least ten times. The V gene is TRBV4-1, the J gene TRBJ2-3, with D perhaps matching TRBD2 (6 bases). Trimming pared 0 bases from V and 4 bases from J, leaving 17 bases between. CDR1 MGHRA and CDR2 YSYEKL come from the germline V gene. The CDR3 is made up of 17 amino acids. The CDR3 loop is CASSQDHDMGGADTQYF. Written as DNA, the CDR3 is TGCGCCAGCAGCCAAGATCATGACATGGGGGGAGCAGATACGCAGTATTTT.

This chain links TRBV20-1 with TRBJ2-2; D assignment may be TRBD1 or TRBD2 (5 bases each). V was pared by 6 bases and J by 5 bases, with 13 bases between. CDR3 length equals 13 residues. In germline, CDR1 is DFQATT, CDR2 SNEGSKA (reference sequence). The CDR3 nucleotides are TGCAGTGCCATGGTGTGGGGGACCGGGGAGCTGTTTTTT. Translating gives CSAMVWGTGELFF.

CDR3 nucleotides: TGCAGTGCTAGGGTTACCCCCCCGCGGGTCTACAATGAGCAGTTCTTC. Translation: CSARVTPPRVYNEQFF. J is TRBJ2-1 and V is TRBV20-1; a weak D match, TRBD2 (5 bases). The CDR3 is made up of 16 amino acids. The V gene lost 3 bases and the J gene lost 3 bases, with 18 bases spanning the gap. In germline, CDR1 is DFQATT, CDR2 SNEGSKA (reference sequence).

The V and J genes are TRBV5-1 and TRBJ1-1; a possible D gene is TRBD1 (5 bases). The V and J ends lost 4 bases and 11 bases respectively, with 15 bases between them. The germline V gene has CDR1 SGHRS and CDR2 YFSETQ. The CDR3 totals 12 residues. Here the CDR3 DNA reads TGCGCCAGCAGCCGCGTTCAGGGTCAGGCTTTCTTT. Translated: CASSRVQGQAFF.

The chain links TRBV20-1 to TRBJ2-1; maybe TRBD2 (7 bases). The germline gives CDR1 DFQATT, CDR2 SNEGSKA (reference sequence). The CDR3 contains 15 residues. V shed 6 bases and J shed 7 bases, with 22 bases lying between them. CDR3 sequence (DNA): TGCAGTGCCCCTGGGGGGGGGGGCCGAGGGAATGAGCAGTTCTTC. Its translation is CSAPGGGGRGNEQFF.

Concerning this clonotype: Likely a read error: the CDR3 ends without its conserved phenylalanine or tryptophan. J is TRBJ2-1 and V is TRBV19, with D possibly matching TRBD1 (6 bases). Germline V gene lookup returns CDR1 LNHDA and CDR2 SQIVND (reference sequence). Trimming cost V 7 bases and J 7 bases, with 20 bases left between them. This CDR3 region has 15 residues. DNA of the CDR3: TGTGCCAGTAAAACAGGGATTAGGGAAAGGAATGAGCAGTTCTTA. This sequence encodes CASKTGIRERNEQFL.

This clonotype came up a few times. An end of the junction differs from the germline gene, which may be a read error. The chain has TRBV4-3 and TRBJ2-1, with TRBD2 identical over 9 bases. Germline assignment: CDR1 LGHNA and CDR2 YSLEER. The CDR3 is made up of 16 amino acids. The CDR3 bases are TGCGCCAACAGCCAATTGGCGGGGGGGGATTACAATGAGCAGTTCTTC. This sequence encodes CANSQLAGGDYNEQFF.

The gene calls are TRBV19 and TRBJ1-3; D may be TRBD1 (6 bases). The CDR3 is made up of 14 amino acids. V lost 10 bases and J lost 2, with 15 bases in between. Germline V gene sequence: CDR1 LNHDA, CDR2 SQIVND (reference sequence). CDR3 residues: CATSLPGAGNTIYF. The CDR3 bases are TGTGCCACCTCCCTTCCAGGGGCTGGAAACACCATATATTTT.

This clonotype has at least ten counts. This sequence joins TRBV6-1 and TRBJ1-6, with TRBD1 identical over 8 bases. J gave up 9 bases and V 3 bases, and 10 bases lay outside the gene matches. The CDR3 runs 16 residues. CDR1 and CDR2 from the germline V gene are MNHNS and SASEGT. The CDR3 coding sequence is TGTGCCAGCAGTGAGGGGTTTGGGACAGGTGCTTCACCCCTCCACTTT. It encodes CASSEGFGTGASPLHF.

This clonotype was seen a handful of times. V usage is TRBV19 and J usage is TRBJ2-1; 8 positions match TRBD1. This CDR3 is built from 18 residues. Germline trimming cut 3 bases from V and 0 bases from J; bases unmatched to any gene: 10. From germline, CDR1 is LNHDA and CDR2 SQIVND (reference sequence). In DNA form, the CDR3 reads TGTGCCAGTAGTATTAAGGACAGGGTACCCGGCTCCTACAATGAGCAGTTCTTC. Protein: CASSIKDRVPGSYNEQFF. Variable domain in full (rest from reference TRBV19 and TRBJ2-1): DGGITQSPKYLFRKEGQNVTLSCEQNLNHDAMYWYRQDPGQGLRLIYYSQIVNDFQKGDIAEGYSVSREKKESFPLTVTSAQKNPTAFYLCASSIKDRVPGSYNEQFFGPGTRLTVL.

CDR3 DNA sequence: TGTGCCAGCAGCTTGTCAGGCGAAGGTACCTACGAGCAGTACTTC. Its protein product is CASSLSGEGTYEQYF. The chain employs TRBV5-4 and TRBJ2-7; D unresolved. The CDR3 contains 15 residues. Germline values: CDR1 SGHNT, CDR2 YYREEE (reference sequence). V was clipped by 1 base and J by 2 bases, with 13 bases between them.

This rearrangement joins TRBV20-1 to TRBJ1-1, with a weak D call TRBD1 (5 bases). Trimming took off 3 bases at V and 4 bases at J, with 21 bases between the two ends. This CDR3 contains 16 residues. CDR1 is DFQATT and CDR2 is SNEGSKA in the germline V gene (reference sequence). Written as DNA, the CDR3 is TGCAGTGCTAGTCTGAGGGACCTCCTCTCTGGCACTGAAGCTTTCTTT. Translating gives CSASLRDLLSGTEAFF.

This rearrangement joins TRBV5-4 to TRBJ2-7; D is possibly TRBD1 or TRBD2 (5 bases each). Per germline, CDR1 SGHNT and CDR2 YYREEE (reference sequence). V lost 0 bases and J lost 3, with 13 bases in between. The CDR3 loop spans 15 amino acids. The CDR3 DNA reads TGTGCCAGCAGCTTGGGAGGGACGGCCTTCTACGAGCAGTACTTC. Its protein product is CASSLGGTAFYEQYF.

This chain connects TRBV7-2 to TRBJ2-5, with a weak D call TRBD1 (6 bases). The CDR3 has 16 residues. Germline assignment: CDR1 SGHTA and CDR2 FQGNSA. V lost 3 bases and J 4 bases, leaving 18 bases between the germline ends. CDR3: CASSLDQGITGETQYF. In nucleotides, the CDR3 is TGTGCCAGCAGCTTGGATCAGGGGATTACTGGAGAGACCCAGTACTTC.

This rearrangement joins TRBV20-1 to TRBJ1-5, with a tentative D call TRBD1 (5 bases). CDR1 and CDR2 (germline): DFQATT, SNEGSKA (reference sequence). The CDR3 length is 13 residues. The V end lost 5 bases, the J end lost 7 bases, and 15 bases lay between the germline ends. CDR3: CSAWGGHGQPQHF. CDR3 bases: TGCAGTGCTTGGGGAGGACACGGGCAGCCCCAGCATTTT.

This clonotype was recorded at least ten times. The chain recombines TRBV15 with TRBJ2-2; weak D call: TRBD2 (5 bases). Germline CDR1 and CDR2: LNHNV and YYDKDF (reference sequence). The CDR3 has 16 amino acids. The germline V and J ends were trimmed by 1 base and 0 bases, with 9 bases remaining between them. CDR3 sequence reads: CATSRGPGSNTGELFF. The CDR3 coding sequence is TGTGCCACCAGCAGAGGGCCGGGATCGAACACCGGGGAGCTGTTTTTT.

The chain employs TRBV7-9 and TRBJ1-5, with a tentative D call TRBD1 (5 bases). Germline-derived CDR1 and CDR2 are SEHNR and FQNEAQ (reference sequence). The CDR3 length is 14 residues. V was cut by 1 base and J by 14 bases, with 18 bases left in between. The CDR3 sequence is CASSLGQQIYNEHF. The CDR3 DNA reads as TGTGCCAGCAGCTTAGGACAGCAGATCTACAATGAGCATTTT.

The V gene is TRBV7-3, the J gene TRBJ2-5; perhaps TRBD1 as D (5 bases). This CDR3 is 19 amino acids long. CDR1 SGHTA and CDR2 FQGTGA come from the germline V gene. V gave up 5 bases and J gave up 0 bases, with 25 bases separating them. CDR3: CASSLRQGTLLRDQETQYF. The CDR3 DNA reads as TGTGCCAGCAGCCTCCGGCAGGGAACCCTCTTACGCGACCAAGAGACCCAGTACTTC.

The chain carries TRBV19 and TRBJ1-2, with D possibly being TRBD1 (6 bases). This CDR3 is 13 amino acids long. The germline gives CDR1 LNHDA, CDR2 SQIVND (reference sequence). The V and J ends lost 7 bases and 4 bases respectively, with 13 bases between them. The CDR3 sequence is CASNREEGYGYTF. CDR3 nucleotides: TGTGCCAGTAACAGGGAGGAGGGCTATGGCTACACCTTC.

This rearrangement joins TRBV7-8 to TRBJ2-5, with 7 bases lining up with TRBD2. The germline CDR1 and CDR2 sequences are SGHVS and FQNEAQ. J lost 1 base, V lost 5 bases, and 16 bases had no gene match. The CDR3 contains 18 residues. The CDR3 DNA sequence: TGTGCCAGCAGCGAGGACTACCTTGGGAGGGCCCTCCAAGAGACCCAGTACTTC. It codes for CASSEDYLGRALQETQYF. The full variable domain, in which reference TRBV7-8 and TRBJ2-5 provide the parts outside the CDR3, is GAGVSQSPRYKVAKRGQDVALRCDPISGHVSLFWYQQALGQGPEFLTYFQNEAQLDKSGLPSDRFFAERPEGSVSTLKIQRTQQEDSAVYLCASSEDYLGRALQETQYFGPGTRLLVL.

About this clonotype: This could be a read error, since a much larger clone is one nucleotide away. The missing conserved phenylalanine or tryptophan at the end of this CDR3 makes a read error likely. The chain recombines TRBV6-1 with TRBJ2-3; 7 positions match TRBD2. The V gene's germline CDR1 is MNHNS and CDR2 SASEGT. J gave up 10 bases and V 10 bases, and 17 bases lay outside the gene matches. The CDR3 spans 14 residues. This chain's CDR3 is CATPSGNPGAAQYL. The CDR3 DNA is TGTGCCACCCCCAGCGGGAATCCCGGGGCAGCGCAGTATCTT.

In this sample, this clonotype turned up a few times. The chain joins TRBV7-9 to TRBJ2-5; TRBD2 is a possible D gene (6 bases). Germline V gene lookup returns CDR1 SEHNR and CDR2 FQNEAQ (reference sequence). V lost 5 bases and J lost 3, with 10 bases in between. The CDR3 loop spans 13 amino acids. Written as DNA, the CDR3 is TGTGCCAGCAGCACATCGGGAGAAGAGACCCAGTACTTC. Its protein is CASSTSGEETQYF.

V and J are TRBV5-1 and TRBJ2-3; D ambiguous. Germline values: CDR1 SGHRS, CDR2 YFSETQ. The length of the CDR3 is 13 residues. Deletions cut 0 bases from V and 7 bases from J, with 9 bases between. CDR3 sequence reads: CASSLDSEHTQYF. The CDR3 region has the DNA TGCGCCAGCAGCTTGGACTCAGAACATACGCAGTATTTT.